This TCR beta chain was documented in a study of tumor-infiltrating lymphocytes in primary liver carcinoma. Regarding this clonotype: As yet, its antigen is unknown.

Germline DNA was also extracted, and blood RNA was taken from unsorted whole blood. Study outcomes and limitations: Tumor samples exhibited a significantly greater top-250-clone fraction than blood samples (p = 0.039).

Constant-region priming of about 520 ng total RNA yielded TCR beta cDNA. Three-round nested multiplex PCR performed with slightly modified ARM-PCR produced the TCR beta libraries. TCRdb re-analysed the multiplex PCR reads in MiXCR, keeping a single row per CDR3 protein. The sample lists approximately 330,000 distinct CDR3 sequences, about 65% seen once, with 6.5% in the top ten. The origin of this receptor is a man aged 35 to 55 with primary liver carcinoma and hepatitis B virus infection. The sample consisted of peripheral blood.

CDR3 nucleotides: TGTGCCAGCAGCTCGGGGGCTGGCGGAACCTACAGGCAGTACTTC. It yields the protein CASSSGAGGTYRQYF. This chain joins TRBV11-2 and TRBJ2-7; either TRBD1 or TRBD2 may fit D (6 bases each). This CDR3 has 15 amino acids. V lost 4 bases to trimming and J lost 9 bases, with 22 bases between them. Germline V gene lookup returns CDR1 SGHAT and CDR2 FQNNGV.